One sample yielded the 10 T cell receptor beta chains listed below, sequenced in a study of beta chain features in type 1 diabetes (dated by TCRdb to the late 2010s). The research as a whole found: A moderate but significant shortening of TCRB CDR3 length was observed in type 1 diabetes patients in all four CD4+ subsets.

The library was built by means of the immunoSEQ multiplex PCR assay. All of the isolated RNA was reverse transcribed with the High Capacity cDNA Reverse Transcription Kit, so expressed TCRB transcripts were sequenced. TCRdb holds this immuneACCESS table with in-frame rearrangements only. Some clones are missing; in checked studies, unresolved V genes explain under half, and the rest has no known cause. The table for this sample lists 40,000 to 50,000 clones; approximately 61% of them were counted only once. The ten largest clonotypes hold under 2% of the sample. Antigen specificity for these receptors is unknown. Sequencing was done on a sample of Tregs from blood. The cell subset or site label here, explained by the study, means: regulatory CD4+ T cells. All receptors derive from a man aged 25-40 years with type 1 diabetes. Some clones in this sample may be carry-over from other donors' samples.

The CDR3 nucleotides are TGTGCCAGCAGTCTACAGGGAAGGGGAGAGCAGTACTTC. Its translation is CASSLQGRGEQYF. The rearrangement uses TRBV6-5 and TRBJ2-7; perhaps TRBD1 as D (6 bases). The V end was cut by 5 bases, the J end by 7 bases, with 15 bases between. CDR3 length: 13 amino acids. Germline CDR1 and CDR2: MNHEY and SVGAGI.

The chain links TRBV4-2 to TRBJ2-6; TRBD2 matches at 12 bases. Trimming took 7 bases from V and 0 from J; bases not matched to a gene: 4. The CDR3 is 17 residues long. The germline gives CDR1 LGHNA, CDR2 YNFKEQ. CDR3 DNA sequence: TGTGCCAGCACCCCGACTAGCGGGGGCTCTGGGGCCAACGTCCTGACTTTC. This translates into CASTPTSGGSGANVLTF.

The chain is built from TRBV4-3 and TRBJ1-5, with D tentatively TRBD1 (5 bases). The CDR3 is 15 residues long. The germline V gene has CDR1 LGHNA and CDR2 YSLEER. The germline V and J ends were trimmed by 0 bases and 7 bases, with 13 bases remaining between them. The CDR3, as DNA: TGCGCCAGCAGCCAAGACGGCCAGGGTGAGCAGCCCCAGCATTTT. This translates into CASSQDGQGEQPQHF.

The table lists this clone with a few counts. The rearrangement uses TRBV7-3 and TRBJ2-3; D perhaps matches TRBD1 (5 bases). V was trimmed by 0 bases and J by 1 base, leaving 8 bases between them. From germline, CDR1 is SGHTA and CDR2 FQGTGA. This CDR3 comprises 15 residues. The CDR3 is CASSLTGLGTDTQYF. The CDR3 DNA follows: TGTGCCAGCAGCTTAACGGGGCTCGGCACAGATACGCAGTATTTT. The whole variable domain, remainder taken from reference TRBV7-3 and TRBJ2-3, is GAGVSQTPSNKVTEKGKYVELRCDPISGHTALYWYRQSLGQGPEFLIYFQGTGAADDSGLPNDRFFAVRPEGSVSTLKIQRTERGDSAVYLCASSLTGLGTDTQYFGPGTRLTVL.

The V and J genes are TRBV30 and TRBJ1-1, with D maybe TRBD1 (5 bases). The germline CDR1 and CDR2 sequences are GTSNPN and SVGIG (reference sequence). The V and J ends lost 1 base and 1 base respectively, with 13 bases between them. The CDR3 has 15 residues. CDR3 nucleotides: TGTGCCTGGAGTGAACGACGAACAGGGAACACTGAAGCTTTCTTT. It encodes CAWSERRTGNTEAFF.

With regard to this clone: Since no conserved phenylalanine or tryptophan closes the CDR3, a read error is the likely cause. It is unclear where the CDR3 begins or ends on the DNA, so no DNA is shown, and the CDR3 is as TCRdb lists it. The chain uses TRBV23-1 and TRBJ2-4; TRBD2 is taken as the D call from the table, unchecked against the DNA. TRBV23-1 is an ORF, with its function uncertain. The CDR3 totals 8 residues, both ends included. CDR3 residues: CASSQRSG.

DNA for the CDR3: TGTGCCAGCAGCCCAGAGGGCCGGGGGACAGATACGCAGTATTTT. Protein sequence: CASSPEGRGTDTQYF. The chain joins TRBV11-2 to TRBJ2-3; D is perhaps TRBD2 (6 bases). In germline, CDR1 is SGHAT, CDR2 FQNNGV. The CDR3 is made up of 15 amino acids. Trimming pared 5 bases from V and 3 bases from J, leaving 15 bases between.

The chain combines TRBV5-6 with TRBJ1-6, with TRBD1 matching over 7 bases. Germline CDR1 SGHDT, CDR2 YYEEEE. This CDR3 comprises 15 residues. V lost 4 bases, J lost 5 bases, and 6 bases stayed unmatched. CDR3 in amino acids: CASSRLDRNNSPLHF. DNA for the CDR3: TGTGCCAGCAGCCGCCTGGACAGGAATAATTCACCCCTCCACTTT.

V usage is TRBV30 and J usage is TRBJ2-7; 12 positions agree with TRBD2. The CDR3 contains 16 residues. In germline, CDR1 is GTSNPN, CDR2 SVGIG (reference sequence). The CDR3 sequence: CALSLSSTSGGYEQYF. The DNA of the CDR3 is TGTGCGTTATCTTTATCGTCTACTAGCGGGGGGTACGAGCAGTACTTC.

The chain has TRBV28 and TRBJ2-7; TRBD1 aligns across 7 bases. Germline-derived CDR1 and CDR2 are MDHEN and SYDVKM. After removal of 3 bases from V and 3 bases from J, the junction contained 5 bases not matched to a gene. The CDR3 runs to 14 residues. This chain's CDR3 is CASSFGDRLYEQYF. The DNA of the CDR3 is TGTGCCAGCAGTTTCGGGGACAGACTCTACGAGCAGTACTTC.